Below, 28 T cell receptor beta chains from the same sample are listed, as sequenced in a study of blood T cell repertoires in COVID-19. The table came from immunoSEQ multiplex PCR; TCRdb's copy has only in-frame clones and leaves some out. The sample consists of hundreds of thousands of clones, more than 75% of them appearing once. Sequences were obtained from PBMCs or T cells enriched from blood (not recorded which). The source of these receptors is a man in his 60s who had recovered from COVID-19.

This chain joins TRBV6-1 and TRBJ1-5, with D unresolved. The V gene's germline CDR1 is MNHNS and CDR2 SASEGT. The length of the CDR3 is 17 residues. V dropped 1 base and J dropped 0 bases, with 13 bases sitting between them. CDR3 bases: TGTGCCAGCAGTGAAGATCTGCGGGGTTATAGCAATCAGCCCCAGCATTTT. Amino acid sequence: CASSEDLRGYSNQPQHF.

The rearrangement links TRBV18 to TRBJ2-7, with D unclear. V was cut by 6 bases and J by 2 bases, with 11 bases left in between. From germline, CDR1 is KGHSH and CDR2 LQKENI. The CDR3 contains 13 residues. CDR3 nucleotides: TGTGCCAGCTCCCACCAAGAGGCCTACGAGCAGTACTTC. Translated: CASSHQEAYEQYF. Full variable domain (outside the CDR3, taken from reference TRBV18 and TRBJ2-7): NAGVMQNPRHLVRRRGQEARLRCSPMKGHSHVYWYRQLPEEGLKFMVYLQKENIIDESGMPKERFSAEFPKEGPSILRIQQVVRGDSAAYFCASSHQEAYEQYFGPGTRLTVT.

The count of this clone is one. The chain couples TRBV3-1 (or the pseudogene TRBV3-2) to TRBJ1-6; no firm D call. Germline loops: CDR1 LGHDT, CDR2 YNNKEL (reference sequence). This CDR3 has 14 residues. Trimming left V 1 base short and J 6 bases short, with 7 bases between. This CDR3 is CASSQGRPNSPLHF. The CDR3 region has the DNA TGTGCCAGCAGCCAAGGGAGGCCTAATTCACCCCTCCACTTT.

This chain joins TRBV7-9 and TRBJ1-2; possible D gene TRBD1, 5 bases. The V end was cut by 4 bases, the J end by 7 bases, with 13 bases between. This CDR3 has 13 residues. Germline CDR1 and CDR2: SEHNR and FQNEAQ (reference sequence). CDR3 amino acids: CASSSLPRAGYTF. CDR3 in DNA: TGTGCCAGCAGCTCCCTCCCCAGGGCTGGCTACACCTTC.

The V call is TRBV19, the J call TRBJ2-1, with D perhaps matching TRBD2 (5 bases). From germline, CDR1 is LNHDA and CDR2 SQIVND (reference sequence). The CDR3 loop spans 18 amino acids. V gave up 0 bases and J gave up 12 bases, with 27 bases separating them. The CDR3 reads CASSIDHGRGGGHIGQFF. The CDR3 DNA is TGTGCCAGTAGTATAGATCACGGGCGTGGCGGAGGCCACATTGGGCAGTTCTTC. The entire variable domain, with the rest obtained from reference TRBV19 and TRBJ2-1, is as follows: DGGITQSPKYLFRKEGQNVTLSCEQNLNHDAMYWYRQDPGQGLRLIYYSQIVNDFQKGDIAEGYSVSREKKESFPLTVTSAQKNPTAFYLCASSIDHGRGGGHIGQFFGPGTRLTVL.

The V and J genes are TRBV5-1 and TRBJ2-7, with 7 bases that match TRBD1. J was trimmed by 2 bases and V by 3 bases; bases with no gene match: 5. Germline V gene data show CDR1 as SGHRS and CDR2 as YFSETQ. The CDR3 is 14 amino acids. CDR3 in DNA: TGCGCCAGCAGCTCCGGGACAGATACCTACGAGCAGTACTTC. Its protein is CASSSGTDTYEQYF.

J is TRBJ1-5 and V is TRBV7-2; no clear D. Germline V gene lookup returns CDR1 SGHTA and CDR2 FQGNSA. V was pared by 1 base and J by 0 bases, with 10 bases between. This CDR3 spans 16 amino acids. CDR3 in DNA: TGTGCCAGCAGCTTAGGGCGGAGTTATAGCAATCAGCCCCAGCATTTT. It yields the protein CASSLGRSYSNQPQHF.

This clone has a single count. The rearrangement links TRBV5-6 to TRBJ2-7; TRBD2 matches at 13 bases. Germline loops: CDR1 SGHDT, CDR2 YYEEEE. The CDR3 covers 15 residues. J gave up 3 bases and V 4 bases, and 4 bases lay outside the gene matches. The CDR3 DNA is TGTGCCAGCAGCGGCGGACTAGCGGGAGTCTACGAGCAGTACTTC. It encodes CASSGGLAGVYEQYF. The full variable domain, rest sourced from reference TRBV5-6 and TRBJ2-7, is DAGVTQSPTHLIKTRGQQVTLRCSPKSGHDTVSWYQQALGQGPQFIFQYYEEEERQRGNFPDRFSGHQFPNYSSELNVNALLLGDSALYLCASSGGLAGVYEQYFGPGTRLTVT.

The CDR3 DNA reads TGTGCCAGCAGTTCGACAGGGAGGGAGACCCAGTACTTC. It encodes CASSSTGRETQYF. The chain recombines TRBV6-5 with TRBJ2-5, with D perhaps matching TRBD1 (7 bases). The germline CDR1 and CDR2 sequences are MNHEY and SVGAGI. The CDR3 totals 13 residues. V was cut by 4 bases and J by 5 bases, with 11 bases left in between.

The rearrangement joins TRBV7-6 to TRBJ1-3, with unresolved D. The CDR3 has 13 amino acids. The ends were cut back, 8 bases at V and 0 bases at J, with 8 bases in the middle. Germline CDR1 SGHVS, CDR2 FNYEAQ. The CDR3 sequence: CASSTISGNTIYF. The CDR3 coding sequence is TGTGCCAGCTCCACAATCTCTGGAAACACCATATATTTT.

The chain uses TRBV9 and TRBJ2-1, with D tentatively TRBD2 (6 bases). Germline CDR1 and CDR2: SGDLS and YYNGEE. Trimming pared 1 base from V and 0 bases from J, leaving 8 bases between. The CDR3 has 15 residues. The CDR3 protein is CASSVYGSSYNEQFF. The CDR3 region has the DNA TGTGCCAGCAGCGTATACGGGAGCTCCTACAATGAGCAGTTCTTC.

The chain is built from TRBV4-1 and TRBJ2-3; perhaps TRBD2 as D (6 bases). V lost 4 bases and J 3 bases, leaving 11 bases between the germline ends. This CDR3 region has 14 residues. Per germline, CDR1 MGHRA and CDR2 YSYEKL. CDR3 DNA sequence: TGCGCCAGCAGCCCCTTGGCGGGGACAGATACGCAGTATTTT. It is translated as CASSPLAGTDTQYF.

The rearrangement joins TRBV7-9 to TRBJ2-1, with 8 positions matching TRBD2. The CDR3 loop spans 17 amino acids. Germline V gene lookup returns CDR1 SEHNR and CDR2 FQNEAQ (reference sequence). The V and J ends lost 5 bases and 6 bases, in that order; junction bases with no gene match: 15. The CDR3 bases are TGTGCCAGCAGCACCCCGGTCGGGGGGGCCGTGGGCAATGAGCAGTTCTTC. Translating gives CASSTPVGGAVGNEQFF.

A single count supports this clone. The chain uses TRBV28 and TRBJ1-1; D is undetermined. Trimming pared 11 bases from V and 0 bases from J, leaving 13 bases between. The CDR3 loop spans 13 amino acids. Germline CDR1 reads MDHEN; CDR2 reads SYDVKM. CDR3: CAAQTGMNTEAFF. In DNA, the CDR3 is TGTGCCGCCCAGACGGGAATGAACACTGAAGCTTTCTTT.

The chain combines TRBV7-9 with TRBJ2-2, with D perhaps matching TRBD2 (6 bases). Germline lookup yields CDR1 SEHNR and CDR2 FQNEAQ (reference sequence). V lost 5 bases and J lost 0, with 16 bases in between. The CDR3 runs 17 residues. CDR3 region: CASSPRGIYANTGELFF. In DNA, the CDR3 is TGTGCCAGCAGCCCCCGGGGGATCTACGCGAACACCGGGGAGCTGTTTTTT.

This clone was recorded only once. The chain combines TRBV5-5 with TRBJ2-5; TRBD1 agrees at 8 bases. This CDR3 comprises 20 residues. Unmatched junction bases numbered 25, after V lost 0 bases and J lost 9 bases. Looked up from germline, CDR1 is SGHKS and CDR2 is YYEKEE (reference sequence). For the CDR3, the DNA is TGTGCCAGCAGCTTGGAGGGGGGCAGGGGGCCCACTCTCCCCATAAACGCCCAGTACTTC. Protein: CASSLEGGRGPTLPINAQYF.

V gene TRBV28 combines with J gene TRBJ1-2, with TRBD1 as a possible D gene (5 bases). V lost 5 bases and J lost 6, with 22 bases in between. Germline CDR1 and CDR2: MDHEN and SYDVKM. The CDR3 is 16 amino acids. The CDR3 sequence: CASSPSGRGIINGYTF. CDR3 nucleotides: TGTGCCAGCAGTCCTTCTGGACGGGGGATAATAAATGGCTACACCTTC.

This rearrangement joins TRBV27 to TRBJ2-3; 8 bases are a match to TRBD2. The CDR3 totals 16 residues. The V gene's germline CDR1 is MNHEY and CDR2 SMNVEV (reference sequence). V was clipped by 1 base and J by 1 base; unmatched bases: 4. CDR3 nucleotides: TGTGCCAGCAGTTTATTTCTGCGGGGGGGCACAGATACGCAGTATTTT. Protein: CASSLFLRGGTDTQYF.

The gene calls are TRBV7-8 and TRBJ1-6; TRBD1 is a possible D gene (5 bases). The CDR3 extends over 16 amino acids. Germline CDR1 SGHVS, CDR2 FQNEAQ. V was pared by 1 base and J by 6 bases, with 13 bases between. The CDR3, as DNA: TGTGCCAGCAGCTTAGGAGTAGGCAGGGTTAATTCACCCCTCCACTTT. Translating it yields CASSLGVGRVNSPLHF.

The chain employs TRBV5-5 and TRBJ1-1, with a possible D match to TRBD1 (6 bases). Germline lookup yields CDR1 SGHKS and CDR2 YYEKEE (reference sequence). CDR3 length equals 15 residues. Trimming left V 0 bases short and J 5 bases short, with 14 bases between. CDR3 region: CASSLGGQGRTEAFF. In DNA, the CDR3 is TGTGCCAGCAGCTTGGGGGGGCAGGGGCGGACTGAAGCTTTCTTT.

This clone was found once. The chain is built from TRBV7-3 and TRBJ2-2; 16 bases are a match to TRBD2. The trim removed 3 bases at V and 5 bases at J, leaving 9 bases unmatched. The length of the CDR3 is 19 residues. Germline V lookup: CDR1 SGHTA, CDR2 FQGTGA. The DNA of the CDR3 is TGTGCCAGCAGCTTGACGGGGACTAGCGGGAGGGCCGAGACCGGGGAGCTGTTTTTT. Translated, it gives CASSLTGTSGRAETGELFF. The full variable domain, its missing parts supplied by reference TRBV7-3 and TRBJ2-2, is GAGVSQTPSNKVTEKGKYVELRCDPISGHTALYWYRQSLGQGPEFLIYFQGTGAADDSGLPNDRFFAVRPEGSVSTLKIQRTERGDSAVYLCASSLTGTSGRAETGELFFGEGSRLTVL.

The rearrangement joins TRBV29-1 to TRBJ2-2; 7 bases agree with TRBD2. CDR1 is SQVTM, CDR2 ANQGSEA, per germline. CDR3 size: 17 residues. With V trimmed by 2 bases and J by 4 bases, 13 bases remained unmatched. The CDR3 DNA reads as TGCAGCGTTGAATTAACGAAGCGGGACCGACCCACCGGGGAGCTGTTTTTT. Protein sequence: CSVELTKRDRPTGELFF.

This chain joins TRBV12-3 or TRBV12-4 and TRBJ2-5, with a tentative D call TRBD2 (6 bases). V was pared by 6 bases and J by 1 base, with 9 bases between. There are 13 residues in the CDR3. CDR3 sequence (DNA): TGTGCCAGCAGGACCGGGAGCCAAGAGACCCAGTACTTC. Translation: CASRTGSQETQYF.

The V and J genes are TRBV6-5 and TRBJ2-2, with no clear D. The CDR3 runs 12 residues. The germline gives CDR1 MNHEY, CDR2 SVGAGI. V lost 10 bases, J lost 10 bases, and 16 bases lay in between. The CDR3 region is CATKSGREELFF. CDR3 coding DNA: TGTGCCACCAAGTCAGGCCGCGAGGAGCTGTTTTTT.

The CDR3, as DNA: TGTGCCACACGACAGGACAACAATCAGCCCCAGCATTTT. It codes for CATRQDNNQPQHF. V and J are TRBV2 and TRBJ1-5, with D perhaps matching TRBD1 (6 bases). The CDR3 extends over 13 amino acids. CDR1 and CDR2 (germline): SNHLY, FYNNEI. The V end lost 10 bases, the J end lost 3 bases, and 13 bases lay between the germline ends.

The chain links TRBV5-1 to TRBJ1-1, with TRBD1 matching over 7 bases. The CDR3 has 15 residues. J gave up 2 bases and V 4 bases, and 8 bases lay outside the gene matches. The germline V gene encodes CDR1 SGHRS and CDR2 YFSETQ. The CDR3: CASSTGTALNTEAFF. The CDR3 DNA follows: TGCGCCAGCAGCACTGGGACAGCCTTAAACACTGAAGCTTTCTTT.

The chain combines TRBV4-3 with TRBJ1-1; tentative D call: TRBD1 (6 bases). The germline gives CDR1 LGHNA, CDR2 YSLEER. The germline V and J ends were trimmed by 0 bases and 1 base, with 15 bases remaining between them. The CDR3 runs 17 residues. CDR3 in amino acids: CASSQDLTGGPNTEAFF. DNA of the CDR3: TGCGCCAGCAGCCAAGATTTGACGGGGGGGCCGAACACTGAAGCTTTCTTT.

The chain joins TRBV20-1 to TRBJ1-1, with D perhaps matching TRBD1 (5 bases). Trimming took 3 bases from V and 0 from J, leaving 14 bases between them. This CDR3 contains 15 residues. CDR1 is DFQATT and CDR2 is SNEGSKA in the germline V gene (reference sequence). The CDR3 protein is CSASRAGRMNTEAFF. In DNA, the CDR3 is TGCAGTGCTAGTAGGGCAGGGCGGATGAACACTGAAGCTTTCTTT.